The 20 T cell receptor beta chains listed next were all sequenced from one sample in a study of beta chain features in type 1 diabetes. Points from the study as a whole: TCRB CDR3s were moderately but significantly shorter in Type 1 diabetes patients in all four CD4+ subsets.

The investigators reverse transcribed all of the isolated RNA, so they sequenced expressed TCRB transcripts. Profiling relied on immunoSEQ multiplex PCR, and the TCRdb table lists in-frame clones only, not all of them. The table shows around 710,000 clones, with around 12% occurring only once. These receptors are not linked to any known antigen. The specimen sequenced was naive CD4+ T cells from blood. These receptors all come from a man aged 30 to 45 with type 1 diabetes.

This chain's CDR3 is CASSTMGRGQETQYF. The CDR3 nucleotides are TGTGCCAGCAGCACAATGGGGCGGGGACAAGAGACCCAGTACTTC. This chain uses TRBV7-8 with TRBJ2-5; D is possibly TRBD2 (6 bases). This CDR3 region has 15 residues. The V gene's germline CDR1 is SGHVS and CDR2 FQNEAQ. V was pared by 5 bases and J by 2 bases, with 15 bases between.

The rearrangement uses TRBV7-2 and TRBJ2-6, with D maybe TRBD2 (6 bases). The CDR3 sequence is 17 residues long. Looked up from germline, CDR1 is SGHTA and CDR2 is FQGNSA. Trimming took off 5 bases at V and 0 bases at J, with 14 bases between the two ends. CDR3 nucleotides: TGTGCCAGCAGCGGGGGGACGCCGAGCTCTGGGGCCAACGTCCTGACTTTC. It codes for CASSGGTPSSGANVLTF.

V and J are TRBV2 and TRBJ2-7, with a tentative D call TRBD2 (5 bases). V was shortened by 6 bases and J by 3 bases, with 12 bases between the two germline ends. Germline CDR1 and CDR2: SNHLY and FYNNEI. This CDR3 region has 13 residues. CDR3 in amino acids: CASSRDWFYEQYF. Written as DNA, the CDR3 is TGTGCCAGCAGCCGGGATTGGTTCTACGAGCAGTACTTC.

This clone has just a few counts. The sample holds other DNA sequences that translate to the same CDR3. This chain connects TRBV2 to TRBJ1-5; D call uncertain. This CDR3 contains 14 residues. Trimming took 2 bases from V and 0 from J, leaving 5 bases between them. Per germline, CDR1 SNHLY and CDR2 FYNNEI. CDR3 protein: CASSETDSNQPQHF. CDR3 nucleotide sequence: TGTGCCAGCAGTGAAACGGATAGCAATCAGCCCCAGCATTTT.

With respect to this clone: The sample holds other DNA sequences that translate to the same CDR3. The V and J genes are TRBV2 and TRBJ1-5; unclear D gene. The CDR3 spans 15 residues. With 2 bases removed from V and 2 bases from J, the gap between germline ends came to 10 bases. Per germline, CDR1 SNHLY and CDR2 FYNNEI. The CDR3 here is CASSELLGGNQPQHF. In DNA form, the CDR3 reads TGTGCCAGCAGTGAATTGCTCGGTGGCAATCAGCCCCAGCATTTT.

This clone has only a few counts. The V gene is TRBV5-6, the J gene TRBJ1-6; 8 nucleotides line up with TRBD1. The germline CDR1 and CDR2 sequences are SGHDT and YYEEEE. The CDR3 is 14 residues long. The V gene end was trimmed by 4 bases and the J gene end by 9 bases; junction bases not matched to a gene: 6. The CDR3 sequence: CASSVDRGSSPLHF. The CDR3 nucleotides read TGTGCCAGCAGCGTCGACAGGGGAAGTTCACCCCTCCACTTT. The whole variable domain, remainder taken from reference TRBV5-6 and TRBJ1-6, is DAGVTQSPTHLIKTRGQQVTLRCSPKSGHDTVSWYQQALGQGPQFIFQYYEEEERQRGNFPDRFSGHQFPNYSSELNVNALLLGDSALYLCASSVDRGSSPLHFGNGTRLTVT.

This clone was observed a handful of times. A read error may produce the germline difference seen at one junction end. The chain employs TRBV9 and TRBJ1-2; 7 nucleotides agree with TRBD1. CDR1 and CDR2 from the germline V gene are SGDLS and YYNGEE. This CDR3 is built from 12 residues. CDR3 sequence (DNA): TGTGCCAGCAGCGCCAGACAGGGTCCCCCATACTTC. Translated, it gives CASSARQGPPYF.

This clone was seen more than once but under ten times. The chain links TRBV27 to TRBJ1-5, with a possible D match to TRBD1 (6 bases). The V end lost 6 bases, the J end lost 3 bases, and 15 bases lay between the germline ends. The CDR3 totals 15 residues. Germline CDR1 is MNHEY and CDR2 is SMNVEV (reference sequence). The CDR3 DNA is TGTGCCAGCAGCTTACAGGGCAGCTCCAATCAGCCCCAGCATTTT. Translation: CASSLQGSSNQPQHF.

This clone was counted a single time. V usage is TRBV7-2 and J usage is TRBJ2-2, with 7 positions matching TRBD2. V shed 7 bases and J 7 bases; nucleotides not matched to a gene: 9. Germline CDR1 reads SGHTA; CDR2 reads FQGNSA. The CDR3 loop spans 14 amino acids. For the CDR3, the DNA is TGTGCCAGCACCGGACTAGACGAGGTCGGGGAGCTGTTTTTT. It codes for CASTGLDEVGELFF.

This chain uses TRBV5-6 with TRBJ1-1; perhaps TRBD1 as D (5 bases). The CDR3 sequence is 13 residues long. The germline V gene encodes CDR1 SGHDT and CDR2 YYEEEE. V was cut by 3 bases and J by 1 base, with 7 bases left in between. The CDR3 sequence is CASSSTENTEAFF. As DNA, the CDR3 is TGTGCCAGCAGCTCGACAGAGAACACTGAAGCTTTCTTT.

This clone was found a few times. CDR3 DNA sequence: TGTGCCAGCAGCGTGACCTCATTCGGGGGGGCTCCCTACGAGCAGTACTTC. It translates to CASSVTSFGGAPYEQYF. V is TRBV13 and J is TRBJ2-7, with TRBD2 identical over 8 bases. Per the germline V gene, CDR1 is PRHDT and CDR2 is FYEKMQ (reference sequence). V lost 5 bases to trimming and J lost 2 bases; unmatched junction nucleotides: 14. There are 17 residues in the CDR3.

J is TRBJ2-7 and V is TRBV5-4; no clear D. The V gene lost 3 bases and the J gene lost 4 bases, with 20 bases spanning the gap. Germline V gene data show CDR1 as SGHNT and CDR2 as YYREEE (reference sequence). The CDR3 consists of 16 residues. The CDR3 coding sequence is TGTGCCAGCAGCTCGCTCCCGTGGGCAAGGAAATACGAGCAGTACTTC. Translation: CASSSLPWARKYEQYF. The full variable domain, rest sourced from reference TRBV5-4 and TRBJ2-7, is ETGVTQSPTHLIKTRGQQVTLRCSSQSGHNTVSWYQQALGQGPQFIFQYYREEENGRGNFPPRFSGLQFPNYSSELNVNALELDDSALYLCASSSLPWARKYEQYFGPGTRLTVT.

The V and J genes are TRBV28 and TRBJ2-5, with D possibly being TRBD1 (5 bases). CDR1 is MDHEN and CDR2 is SYDVKM in the germline V gene. CDR3 length: 15 residues. V lost 2 bases and J 1 base, leaving 11 bases between the germline ends. CDR3 DNA sequence: TGTGCCAGCAGTTTACCTAGACAGACCCAAGAGACCCAGTACTTC. Translating gives CASSLPRQTQETQYF.

This clone was detected only a few times. The chain employs TRBV7-9 and TRBJ1-6; TRBD1 matches at 7 bases. V lost 8 bases and J lost 6; bases outside the gene matches: 1. The germline CDR1 and CDR2 sequences are SEHNR and FQNEAQ (reference sequence). The CDR3 runs 12 residues. CDR3 nucleotides: TGTGCCAGCCGGGACAGTAATTCACCCCTCCACTTT. Protein sequence: CASRDSNSPLHF. Full variable domain (remainder filled in from reference TRBV7-9 and TRBJ1-6): DTGVSQNPRHKITKRGQNVTFRCDPISEHNRLYWYRQTLGQGPEFLTYFQNEAQLEKSRLLSDRFSAERPKGSFSTLEIQRTEQGDSAMYLCASRDSNSPLHFGNGTRLTVT.

The V and J genes are TRBV6-1 and TRBJ2-3; the D gene is possibly TRBD2 (6 bases). The CDR3 runs to 15 residues. V shed 3 bases and J shed 5 bases, with 15 bases lying between them. Per the germline V gene, CDR1 is MNHNS and CDR2 is SASEGT. CDR3 sequence: CASSESPGVQDTQYF. The CDR3 DNA is TGTGCCAGCAGTGAGTCGCCGGGGGTACAAGATACGCAGTATTTT.

This clone was counted only a few times. The gene calls are TRBV19 and TRBJ2-2; a weak D match, TRBD2 (5 bases). The CDR3 sequence is 14 residues long. The germline V gene has CDR1 LNHDA and CDR2 SQIVND (reference sequence). The germline V and J ends were trimmed by 3 bases and 5 bases, with 10 bases remaining between them. The CDR3 loop reads CASSIFGGTGELFF. CDR3 in DNA: TGTGCCAGTAGTATTTTCGGCGGGACCGGGGAGCTGTTTTTT.

The rearrangement joins TRBV7-9 to TRBJ2-3; 12 bases align to TRBD2. The CDR3 sequence is 16 residues long. Trimming cost V 1 base and J 5 bases; bases outside gene matches: 4. From germline, CDR1 is SEHNR and CDR2 FQNEAQ (reference sequence). The CDR3 region has the DNA TGTGCCAGCAGCTTAGGCCTAGCGGGGGGGCAAGATACGCAGTATTTT. It codes for CASSLGLAGGQDTQYF. The whole variable domain, filled in from reference TRBV7-9 and TRBJ2-3, reads DTGVSQNPRHKITKRGQNVTFRCDPISEHNRLYWYRQTLGQGPEFLTYFQNEAQLEKSRLLSDRFSAERPKGSFSTLEIQRTEQGDSAMYLCASSLGLAGGQDTQYFGPGTRLTVL.

The V and J genes are TRBV25-1 and TRBJ2-7; no clear D. Trimming shortened V by 3 bases and J by 3 bases, and 12 bases separated the two germline ends. The CDR3 extends over 14 amino acids. Per germline, CDR1 MGHDK and CDR2 SYGVNS. CDR3 coding DNA: TGTGCCAGCAGTGACCAGACTGGAAGCTACGAGCAGTACTTC. Translation gives CASSDQTGSYEQYF.

The sample holds a few counts of this clone. V gene TRBV10-3 combines with J gene TRBJ1-5, with 9 nucleotides matching TRBD1. The germline V gene encodes CDR1 ENHRY and CDR2 SYGVKD. The ends lost 5 bases at V and 5 bases at J; junction bases unmatched: 4. There are 14 residues in the CDR3. The CDR3 nucleotides are TGTGCCATCAGTCCCGGGACAGGGCATCAGCCCCAGCATTTT. Its protein is CAISPGTGHQPQHF.

As to this clone: This CDR3 is also generated by other DNA sequences in the sample. V gene TRBV7-2 combines with J gene TRBJ2-5; D possibly corresponds to TRBD1 (5 bases). Per germline, CDR1 SGHTA and CDR2 FQGNSA. Trimming removed 3 bases from V and 3 bases from J, with 8 bases in between. The CDR3 totals 13 residues. In nucleotides, the CDR3 is TGTGCCAGCAGCTTGGCAGGGAAAGAGACCCAGTACTTC. Its translation: CASSLAGKETQYF.